A selection of T cell receptor beta chains follows, all from one sample in a study of blood T cell repertoires in COVID-19. Repertoires were generated with immunoSEQ multiplex PCR, while TCRdb's copy carries only in-frame clones and drops some. Altogether over 250,000 clones are present, roughly 90% being singletons, with the ten largest covering 2.2%. Sequenced material: peripheral blood. The receptor set was obtained from a man aged 50-59 years with acute or convalescent COVID-19. Both conserved end residues are trimmed from each CDR3.

V	J	CDR3
TRBV9	TRBJ1-3	ASTTAAGNTIY
TRBV14	TRBJ1-2	ASSPWSPYYGYT
TRBV2	TRBJ2-5	ASIRETQY
TRBV10-3	TRBJ1-4	AIGDRGQSREKLF
TRBV18	TRBJ1-3	ASSLQGAGNTIY
TRBV19	TRBJ2-7	ASSEEQY
TRBV11-2	TRBJ2-7	ASSLPGTYEQY
TRBV7-8	TRBJ1-4	ASSLARQTRNEKLF
TRBV30	TRBJ2-1	AWSKTSGYNEQF
TRBV16	TRBJ2-3	ASSQRGGAQDTQY
TRBV5-1	TRBJ2-7	ASSLDREGEQY
TRBV10-3	TRBJ2-7	AISQRGDYEQY
TRBV10-3	TRBJ1-3	AISEAGGAGSGNTIY
TRBV30	TRBJ1-2	AWSHGTGDGYT
TRBV15	TRBJ2-3	ATSGLAGAGGTDTQY
TRBV11-2	TRBJ1-1	ASSLDGARLTEAF
TRBV18	TRBJ1-3	ASSLYTGGFSGNTIY
TRBV11-3	TRBJ2-1	ASSRRGGYNEQF
TRBV2	TRBJ1-3	ASSEEGVPGNTIY
TRBV6-6	TRBJ2-4	ASSQLLTGVKNIQY
TRBV5-6	TRBJ1-2	ASSPSPGDTHYGYT
TRBV9	TRBJ2-7	ASSLGQGHPSEQY
TRBV18	TRBJ1-3	ASSTRQGENTIY
TRBV4-2	TRBJ2-7	ASRGGATYEQY
TRBV25-1	TRBJ1-1	ASSEVVGGTEAF
TRBV10-3	TRBJ1-2	AIRETGGDYGYT
TRBV11-2	TRBJ2-7	ASAGTGPYEQY
TRBV9	TRBJ1-4	ASSTQGGGEKLF
TRBV6-6	TRBJ2-7	ASSYPTKGVYEQY
TRBV7-3	TRBJ2-5	ASSLGGTGGAETQY
TRBV2	TRBJ2-2	ASSFMRDTGELF
TRBV5-4	TRBJ2-4	ASSQGTLAKNIQY
TRBV10-3	TRBJ2-5	AIRMQGVQETQY
TRBV5-4	TRBJ2-5	ASSGQVGETQY
TRBV2	TRBJ2-4	ASTDPTGGIYIQY
TRBV5-1	TRBJ2-3	ASSREQGDRDTQY